What follows describes a single T cell receptor (beta chain). Antigen unknown. This CDR3 has 13 residues. Germline V lookup: CDR1 SGHDT, CDR2 YYEEEE. V shed 8 bases and J shed 0 bases, with 11 bases lying between them. The record originates from a study of T cell responses to AZD1222 COVID-19 vaccine. General study points: Elevations in Spike-specific TCR breadth and depth followed administration of two AZD1222 doses.

Sequencing was performed with immunoSEQ multiplex PCR; in TCRdb, only in-frame clones are kept and a portion is missing. The data contain about 120,000 clones, approximately 87% of them seen just once; the ten biggest clones take up 8.5% to 12%. The specimen comprised peripheral blood, sampled on day 0 of AZD1222 vaccination. The chain couples TRBV5-6 to TRBJ1-1, with a possible D match to TRBD1 (6 bases). The receptor was isolated from an adult in good health. CDR3 region: CASLGQMNTEAFF. CDR3 nucleotides: TGTGCCAGTCTCGGACAGATGAACACTGAAGCTTTCTTT.